This T cell receptor beta chain was found in a study of T cell responses to AZD1222 COVID-19 vaccine. Notes on this clone: Its antigen is still unknown.

Regarding the study as a whole: Clonal diversity was possibly underestimated, and white British individuals and females predominated among donors.

The length of the CDR3 is 14 residues. CDR1 is MNHEY, CDR2 SVGAGI, per germline. V lost 0 bases, J lost 3 bases, and 9 bases lay in between. Generated by immunoSEQ multiplex PCR, the TCRdb table keeps only in-frame clones and is missing some. This sample has about 84,000 clones, with 70% to 90% found just once. The sample in question was peripheral blood, obtained on day 0 of AZD1222 vaccination. This sequence was found in an adult in good health. The V and J genes are TRBV6-5 and TRBJ2-7, with D maybe TRBD2 (6 bases). CDR3 bases: TGTGCCAGCAGTTACTCGGAGGGAATCTACGAGCAGTACTTC. Translation: CASSYSEGIYEQYF.